Sequencing of this T cell receptor beta chain was carried out in a study of blood T cell repertoires in COVID-19. Study in general: Samples representing acute and convalescent COVID-19 were sourced from the United States, Italy and Spain.

This clone turned up a few times. Between the trimmed V and J ends, which lost 0 bases and 1 base, there was a span of 10 bases. Germline V gives CDR1 SGDLS, CDR2 YYNGEE. This CDR3 has 15 amino acids. Per the original methods: Scientists estimated how many nucleated cells there were by amplifying reference gene primers. Assay used: immunoSEQ multiplex PCR; TCRdb lists only in-frame clones, some missing. The DNA gave D and trimming, while V, J and clone size come from that table. Of roughly 200,000 clones in the sample, 65% to 85% were seen once. The TCR sequence derives from a man aged 45 to 65 with active or convalescent COVID-19. The sample taken for sequencing was peripheral blood. This chain joins TRBV9 and TRBJ1-1, with a possible D match to TRBD1 (6 bases). CDR3 bases: TGTGCCAGCAGCGTAGACCCGACAGGGAACACTGAAGCTTTCTTT. Protein: CASSVDPTGNTEAFF.